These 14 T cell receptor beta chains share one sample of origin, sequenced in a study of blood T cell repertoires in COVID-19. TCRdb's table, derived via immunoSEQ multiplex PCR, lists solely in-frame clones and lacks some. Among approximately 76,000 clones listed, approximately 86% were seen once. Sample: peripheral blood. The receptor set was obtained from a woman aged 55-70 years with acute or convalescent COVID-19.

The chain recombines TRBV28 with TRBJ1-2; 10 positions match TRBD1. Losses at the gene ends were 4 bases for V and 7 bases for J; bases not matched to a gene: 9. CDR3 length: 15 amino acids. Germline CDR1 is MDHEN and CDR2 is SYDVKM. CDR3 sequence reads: CASSSLGQGGRGYTF. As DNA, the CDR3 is TGTGCCAGCAGTTCCCTCGGACAGGGGGGACGTGGCTACACCTTC.

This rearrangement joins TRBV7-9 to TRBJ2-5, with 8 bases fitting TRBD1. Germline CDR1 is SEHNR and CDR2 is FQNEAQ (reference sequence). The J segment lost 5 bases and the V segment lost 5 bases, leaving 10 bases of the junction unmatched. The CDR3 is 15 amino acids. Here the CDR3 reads CASSGPGGVGETQYF. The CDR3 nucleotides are TGTGCCAGCAGCGGGCCAGGGGGCGTAGGGGAGACCCAGTACTTC.

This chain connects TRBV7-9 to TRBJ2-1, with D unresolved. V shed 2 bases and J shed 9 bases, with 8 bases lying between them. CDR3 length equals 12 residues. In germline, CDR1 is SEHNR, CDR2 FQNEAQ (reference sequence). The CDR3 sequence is CASSLRLGEQFF. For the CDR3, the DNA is TGTGCCAGCAGCTTACGGCTAGGTGAGCAGTTCTTC.

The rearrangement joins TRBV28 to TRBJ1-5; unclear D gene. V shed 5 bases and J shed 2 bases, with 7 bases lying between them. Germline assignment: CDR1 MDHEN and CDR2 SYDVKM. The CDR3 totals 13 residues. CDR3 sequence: CASSIEGNQPQHF. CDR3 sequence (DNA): TGTGCCAGCAGTATAGAGGGCAATCAGCCCCAGCATTTT.

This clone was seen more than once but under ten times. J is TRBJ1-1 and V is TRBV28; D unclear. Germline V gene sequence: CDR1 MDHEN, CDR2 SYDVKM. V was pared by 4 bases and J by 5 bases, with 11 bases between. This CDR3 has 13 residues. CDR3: CASSSPRGTEAFF. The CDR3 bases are TGTGCCAGCAGTTCCCCCAGAGGAACTGAAGCTTTCTTT.

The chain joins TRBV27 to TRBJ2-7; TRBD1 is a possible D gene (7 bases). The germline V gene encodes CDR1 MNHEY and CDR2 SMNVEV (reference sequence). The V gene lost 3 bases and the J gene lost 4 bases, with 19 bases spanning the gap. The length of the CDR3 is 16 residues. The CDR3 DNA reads TGTGCCAGCAGTTTTCTATGGCAGGGGGGAGCTTACGAGCAGTACTTC. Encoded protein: CASSFLWQGGAYEQYF.

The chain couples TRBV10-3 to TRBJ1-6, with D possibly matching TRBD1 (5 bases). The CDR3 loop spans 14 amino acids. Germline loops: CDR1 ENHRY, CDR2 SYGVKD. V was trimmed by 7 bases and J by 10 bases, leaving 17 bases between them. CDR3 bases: TGTGCCATCACTCAGGACACCACGACATCACCCCTCCACTTT. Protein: CAITQDTTTSPLHF.

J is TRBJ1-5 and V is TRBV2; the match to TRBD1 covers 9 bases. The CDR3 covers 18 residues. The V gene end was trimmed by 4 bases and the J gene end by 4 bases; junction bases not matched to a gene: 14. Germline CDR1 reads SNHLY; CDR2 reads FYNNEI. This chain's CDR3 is CASSGGGDRVFWNQPQHF. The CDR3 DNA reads TGTGCCAGCAGTGGAGGTGGGGACAGGGTTTTTTGGAATCAGCCCCAGCATTTT.

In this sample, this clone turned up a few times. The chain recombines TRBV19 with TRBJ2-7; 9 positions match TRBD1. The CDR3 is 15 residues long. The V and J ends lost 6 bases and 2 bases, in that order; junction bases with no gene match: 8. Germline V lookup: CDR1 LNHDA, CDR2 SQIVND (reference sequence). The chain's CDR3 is CASREGTGITYEQYF. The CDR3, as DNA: TGTGCCAGTAGGGAAGGGACAGGGATTACCTACGAGCAGTACTTC.

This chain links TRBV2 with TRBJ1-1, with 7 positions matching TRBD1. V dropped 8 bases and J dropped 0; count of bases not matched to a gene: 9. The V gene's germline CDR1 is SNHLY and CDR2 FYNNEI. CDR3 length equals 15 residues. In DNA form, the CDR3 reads TGTGCCAGCCTACAGGGGAAAAGGATGAACACTGAAGCTTTCTTT. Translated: CASLQGKRMNTEAFF.

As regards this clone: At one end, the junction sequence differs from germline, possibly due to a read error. CDR3 sequence (DNA): TGTGCCAGCACCTTACAAAGCGGGAAAGGGGCTTTCTTT. This sequence encodes CASTLQSGKGAFF. This chain uses TRBV7-2 with TRBJ1-1; D gene ambiguous. Germline V gives CDR1 SGHTA, CDR2 FQGNSA. The CDR3 spans 13 residues. Looking up the rest from reference TRBV7-2 and TRBJ1-1 gives the full variable domain: GAGVSQSPSNKVTEKGKDVELRCDPISGHTALYWYRQSLGQGLEFLIYFQGNSAPDKSGLPSDRFSAERTGGSVSTLTIQRTQQEDSAVYLCASTLQSGKGAFFGQGTRLTVV.

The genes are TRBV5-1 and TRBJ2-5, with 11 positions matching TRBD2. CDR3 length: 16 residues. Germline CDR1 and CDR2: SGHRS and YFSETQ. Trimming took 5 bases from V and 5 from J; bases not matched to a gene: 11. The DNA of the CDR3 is TGCGCCAGCAGTTTAACTAGCGGGGGAATCCGCGAGACCCAGTACTTC. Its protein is CASSLTSGGIRETQYF.

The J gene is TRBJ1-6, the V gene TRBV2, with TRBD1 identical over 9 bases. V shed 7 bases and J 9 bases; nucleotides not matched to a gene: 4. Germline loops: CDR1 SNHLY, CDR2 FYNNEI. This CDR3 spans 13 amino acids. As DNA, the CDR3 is TGTGCCAGCACTCACAGGGGGCTTTCACCCCTCCACTTT. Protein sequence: CASTHRGLSPLHF.

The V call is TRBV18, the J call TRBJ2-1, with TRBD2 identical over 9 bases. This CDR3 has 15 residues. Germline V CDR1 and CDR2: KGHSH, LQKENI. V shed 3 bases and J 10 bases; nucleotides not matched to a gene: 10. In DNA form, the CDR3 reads TGTGCCAGCTCACCTCCCGGGACTAGCATCGGCGAGCAGTTCTTC. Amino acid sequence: CASSPPGTSIGEQFF.